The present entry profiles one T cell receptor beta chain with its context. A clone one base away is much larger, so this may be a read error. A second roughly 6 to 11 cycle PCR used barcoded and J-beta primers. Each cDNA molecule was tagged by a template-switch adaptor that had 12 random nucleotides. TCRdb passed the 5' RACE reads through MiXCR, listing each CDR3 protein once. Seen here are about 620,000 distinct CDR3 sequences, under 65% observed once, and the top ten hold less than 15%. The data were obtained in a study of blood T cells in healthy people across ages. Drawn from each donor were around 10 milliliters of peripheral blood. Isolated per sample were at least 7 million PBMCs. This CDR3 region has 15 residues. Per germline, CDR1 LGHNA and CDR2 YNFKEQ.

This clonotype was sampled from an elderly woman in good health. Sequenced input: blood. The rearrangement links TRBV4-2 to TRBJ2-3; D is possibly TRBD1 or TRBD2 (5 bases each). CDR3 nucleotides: TGTGCCAGCAGCCAAGGGGGACCCCGCACAGCTACGCAGTATTTT. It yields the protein CASSQGGPRTATQYF.